These 23 T cell receptor beta chains came from one sample sequenced in a study of T cell responses to AZD1222 COVID-19 vaccine. The table came from immunoSEQ multiplex PCR; TCRdb's copy has only in-frame clones and leaves some out. The repertoire includes fewer than 7,000 clones, about 87% of them detected once, and roughly 14% sits in the top ten. Material: peripheral blood, obtained 28 days after the second AZD1222 dose. Every receptor here comes from an adult who received the AZD1222 COVID-19 vaccine.

V and J are TRBV6-5 and TRBJ2-5; TRBD1 matches at 9 bases. CDR3 size: 16 residues. Germline V gene lookup returns CDR1 MNHEY and CDR2 SVGAGI. The J segment lost 5 bases and the V segment lost 3 bases, leaving 10 bases of the junction unmatched. CDR3 loop: CASSYSPGTGSETQYF. The CDR3, as DNA: TGTGCCAGCAGTTATTCTCCCGGGACAGGGTCGGAGACCCAGTACTTC.

This clone was counted a single time. The chain uses TRBV7-2 and TRBJ1-2, with D maybe TRBD1 (5 bases). This CDR3 contains 15 residues. The V gene's germline CDR1 is SGHTA and CDR2 FQGNSA. Trimming cost V 3 bases and J 2 bases, with 13 bases left between them. CDR3 nucleotide sequence: TGTGCCAGCAGCTTCAAGGGGATGGGAAACTATGGCTACACCTTC. Translation: CASSFKGMGNYGYTF.

This chain connects TRBV9 to TRBJ2-1; no reliable D call. The CDR3 length is 14 residues. Trimming removed 0 bases at V and 8 bases at J, with 12 bases between. Looked up from germline, CDR1 is SGDLS and CDR2 is YYNGEE. The CDR3 DNA reads TGTGCCAGCAGCGTAGCTTGGGCAGATTATGAGCAGTTCTTC. Its protein is CASSVAWADYEQFF.

The rearrangement joins TRBV19 to TRBJ2-2; D is undetermined. V was shortened by 7 bases and J by 2 bases, with 11 bases between the two germline ends. The CDR3 length is 14 residues. In germline, CDR1 is LNHDA, CDR2 SQIVND (reference sequence). CDR3 nucleotide sequence: TGTGCCAGTAATAAAGGCGACAACACCGGGGAGCTGTTTTTT. Residues: CASNKGDNTGELFF.

This chain joins TRBV4-2 and TRBJ1-2; D uncertain. V shed 0 bases and J shed 2 bases, with 4 bases lying between them. Germline values: CDR1 LGHNA, CDR2 YNFKEQ. This CDR3 has 13 residues. The DNA of the CDR3 is TGTGCCAGCAGCCAAGACGGGAACTATGGCTACACCTTC. It translates to CASSQDGNYGYTF.

This clone has a single count. This chain uses TRBV9 with TRBJ2-3, with TRBD2 identical over 7 bases. This CDR3 comprises 16 residues. Germline V gene data show CDR1 as SGDLS and CDR2 as YYNGEE. Trimming removed 0 bases from V and 4 bases from J; junction bases left unmatched: 8. The CDR3, as DNA: TGTGCCAGCAGCGTAGTCACGGGAGGTGGGGCAGATACGCAGTATTTT. Translation: CASSVVTGGGADTQYF.

The rearrangement uses TRBV4-3 and TRBJ1-5; no clear D gene. V was pared by 4 bases and J by 5 bases, with 9 bases between. CDR3 size: 13 residues. The germline V gene has CDR1 LGHNA and CDR2 YSLEER. CDR3 loop: CASSPDDHQPQHF. For the CDR3, the DNA is TGCGCCAGCAGCCCTGATGACCATCAGCCCCAGCATTTT.

This clone occurred a few times. This sequence joins TRBV7-2 and TRBJ1-5, with 9 bases identical to TRBD1. The trim removed 6 bases at V and 4 bases at J, leaving 4 bases unmatched. CDR1 is SGHTA, CDR2 FQGNSA, per germline. This CDR3 has 14 amino acids. In DNA, the CDR3 is TGTGCCAGCAGGGACAGGGGCCAGAATCAGCCCCAGCATTTT. Its protein is CASRDRGQNQPQHF.

This sequence joins TRBV28 and TRBJ2-7; D unresolved. The V gene's germline CDR1 is MDHEN and CDR2 SYDVKM. Trimming removed 9 bases at V and 4 bases at J, with 16 bases between. CDR3 length: 13 residues. CDR3 DNA: TGTGCCAGTTATAACGTTACAGTTTACGAGCAGTACTTC. It translates to CASYNVTVYEQYF.

This chain links TRBV7-2 with TRBJ1-1; D gene unclear. V was pared by 2 bases and J by 7 bases, with 11 bases between. Germline V gives CDR1 SGHTA, CDR2 FQGNSA. This CDR3 spans 13 amino acids. The CDR3, as DNA: TGTGCCAGCAGCTTAACCAACGGAGTTGAAGCTTTCTTT. As protein: CASSLTNGVEAFF.

The CDR3 sequence: CASGTGTPYNEQFF. The CDR3 bases are TGTGCTAGTGGTACCGGGACTCCTTACAATGAGCAGTTCTTC. The rearrangement links TRBV12-5 to TRBJ2-1; D might be TRBD2 (6 bases). Germline lookup yields CDR1 LGHNT and CDR2 FRNRAP. The ends were cut back, 5 bases at V and 4 bases at J, with 12 bases in the middle. CDR3 length: 14 amino acids.

CDR3 coding DNA: TGTGCCAGCAGCCAAGAATTAGGGGGTTCACCCCTCCACTTT. As protein: CASSQELGGSPLHF. V usage is TRBV14 and J usage is TRBJ1-6; D may be TRBD1 (6 bases). V shed 0 bases and J shed 9 bases, with 9 bases lying between them. Germline V gene sequence: CDR1 SGHDN, CDR2 FVKESK. The length of the CDR3 is 14 residues.

The J gene is TRBJ1-1, the V gene TRBV18; no reliable D call. V was cut by 0 bases and J by 7 bases, with 12 bases left in between. Germline V gene lookup returns CDR1 KGHSH and CDR2 LQKENI. The CDR3 is 14 amino acids. The CDR3: CASSPPNQYNEAFF. DNA of the CDR3: TGTGCCAGCTCACCACCCAATCAATACAATGAAGCTTTCTTT.

The V gene is TRBV27, the J gene TRBJ1-1; TRBD1 agrees at 8 bases. This CDR3 is built from 11 residues. V was clipped by 7 bases and J by 7 bases; unmatched bases: 2. The germline V gene has CDR1 MNHEY and CDR2 SMNVEV (reference sequence). Here the CDR3 DNA reads TGTGCCAGCACAGGGGGCTTTGAAGCTTTCTTT. Protein product: CASTGGFEAFF.

This sequence joins TRBV4-3 and TRBJ1-1; maybe TRBD1 (6 bases). CDR3 size: 12 residues. Trimming left V 4 bases short and J 12 bases short, with 15 bases between. CDR1 LGHNA and CDR2 YSLEER come from the germline V gene. As DNA, the CDR3 is TGCGCCAGCAGCCTCCGGGACACCCTCCCTTTCTTT. This translates into CASSLRDTLPFF.

The genes are TRBV4-3 and TRBJ1-3; the D gene is possibly TRBD1 (6 bases). V was trimmed by 0 bases and J by 4 bases, leaving 13 bases between them. The CDR3 is 16 residues long. Germline V gene sequence: CDR1 LGHNA, CDR2 YSLEER. The CDR3, as DNA: TGCGCCAGCAGCCAAGAAGCGGTCGGGACAGGAAACACCATATATTTT. As protein: CASSQEAVGTGNTIYF.

The genes are TRBV5-4 and TRBJ1-4, with 8 bases lining up with TRBD1. The CDR3 has 14 residues. From germline, CDR1 is SGHNT and CDR2 YYREEE (reference sequence). J was trimmed by 7 bases and V by 1 base; bases with no gene match: 3. For the CDR3, the DNA is TGTGCCAGCAGCTTGCAGGGGGCGGGTGAAAAACTGTTTTTT. This translates into CASSLQGAGEKLFF.

The chain carries TRBV6-2 or TRBV6-3 and TRBJ2-3; D unclear. V lost 4 bases and J 2 bases, leaving 19 bases between the germline ends. CDR3 length equals 17 residues. Germline V CDR1 and CDR2: MNHEY, SVGEGT. Here the CDR3 DNA reads TGTGCCAGCAGTTTTGACTCTCCCTTACCGCCCACAGATACGCAGTATTTT. Protein product: CASSFDSPLPPTDTQYF.

The chain has TRBV4-3 and TRBJ2-7; perhaps TRBD2 as D (5 bases). CDR1 and CDR2 (germline): LGHNA, YSLEER. Trimming pared 0 bases from V and 3 bases from J, leaving 12 bases between. This CDR3 has 15 amino acids. The CDR3 DNA is TGCGCCAGCAGCCAAGAGAAGCGGACCTTCTACGAGCAGTACTTC. Translation: CASSQEKRTFYEQYF.

The V and J genes are TRBV9 and TRBJ2-2; no reliable D call. This CDR3 is 11 amino acids long. V lost 0 bases, J lost 7 bases, and 1 base lay in between. The germline gives CDR1 SGDLS, CDR2 YYNGEE. DNA for the CDR3: TGTGCCAGCAGCGTAGGCGGGGAGCTGTTTTTT. Its translation is CASSVGGELFF.

This sequence joins TRBV6-2 or TRBV6-3 and TRBJ1-3; D not resolved. Germline V gene data show CDR1 as MNHEY and CDR2 as SVGEGT. Trimming stripped 4 bases from V and 0 bases from J, with 7 bases between. This CDR3 has 14 residues. Written as DNA, the CDR3 is TGTGCCAGCAGTTTTCGGGCCTCTGGAAACACCATATATTTT. It codes for CASSFRASGNTIYF.

V usage is TRBV21-1 and J usage is TRBJ2-7; the table's D call, TRBD2, has no DNA check behind it. TRBV21-1 is marked as a pseudogene. The CDR3 sequence is 14 residues long. For the CDR3, the DNA is TGTGCCAGCAGCAAAGTCGAGGGTTTCTACGAGCAGTACGTC. Its protein product is CASSKVEGFYEQYV.

In the case of this clone: A junction boundary mismatches the germline segment, possibly from a read error. The rearrangement joins TRBV18 to TRBJ2-6, with D maybe TRBD2 (5 bases). The CDR3 is made up of 18 amino acids. Germline lookup yields CDR1 KGHSH and CDR2 LQKENI. CDR3 nucleotides: TGTGCCAGCTCAGATACAATGGACTTACAAAGTCGGGCCAACATCCTGACTTTC. The encoded protein is CASSDTMDLQSRANILTF.